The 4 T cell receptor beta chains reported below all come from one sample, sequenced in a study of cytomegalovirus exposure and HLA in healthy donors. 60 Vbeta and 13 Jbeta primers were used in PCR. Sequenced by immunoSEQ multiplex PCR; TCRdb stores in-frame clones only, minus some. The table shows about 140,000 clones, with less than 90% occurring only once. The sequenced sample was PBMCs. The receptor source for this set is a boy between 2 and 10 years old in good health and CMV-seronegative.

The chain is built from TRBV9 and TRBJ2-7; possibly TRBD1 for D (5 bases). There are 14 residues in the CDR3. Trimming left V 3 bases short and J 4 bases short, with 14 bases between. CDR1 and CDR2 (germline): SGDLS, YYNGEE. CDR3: CASSADSNFYEQYF. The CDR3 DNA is TGTGCCAGCAGCGCCGACAGTAATTTTTACGAGCAGTACTTC.

The CDR3 sequence is CASSLGQGYKREVSYNEQFF. The CDR3 nucleotides read TGCGCCAGCAGCTTGGGTCAGGGGTACAAGCGGGAGGTCTCCTACAATGAGCAGTTCTTC. This sequence joins TRBV5-1 and TRBJ2-1; 9 bases fit TRBD2. V dropped 0 bases and J dropped 0; count of bases not matched to a gene: 13. This CDR3 region has 20 residues. Germline V gene data show CDR1 as SGHRS and CDR2 as YFSETQ.

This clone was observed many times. CDR3 DNA sequence: TGTGCCAGCAGTGAGCCTGGACAGGGGCCCACTGAAGCTTTCTTT. Amino acid sequence: CASSEPGQGPTEAFF. The chain joins TRBV6-1 to TRBJ1-1, with 9 bases aligning to TRBD1. The ends lost 3 bases at V and 4 bases at J; junction bases unmatched: 6. Germline V gene data show CDR1 as MNHNS and CDR2 as SASEGT. This CDR3 region has 15 residues.

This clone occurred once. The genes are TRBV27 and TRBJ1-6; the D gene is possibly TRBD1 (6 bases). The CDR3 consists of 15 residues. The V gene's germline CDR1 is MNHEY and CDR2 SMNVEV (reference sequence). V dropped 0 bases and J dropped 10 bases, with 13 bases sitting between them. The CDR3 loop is CASSLSRGAGSPLHF. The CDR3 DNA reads TGTGCCAGCAGTTTATCCAGGGGAGCGGGATCACCCCTCCACTTT.